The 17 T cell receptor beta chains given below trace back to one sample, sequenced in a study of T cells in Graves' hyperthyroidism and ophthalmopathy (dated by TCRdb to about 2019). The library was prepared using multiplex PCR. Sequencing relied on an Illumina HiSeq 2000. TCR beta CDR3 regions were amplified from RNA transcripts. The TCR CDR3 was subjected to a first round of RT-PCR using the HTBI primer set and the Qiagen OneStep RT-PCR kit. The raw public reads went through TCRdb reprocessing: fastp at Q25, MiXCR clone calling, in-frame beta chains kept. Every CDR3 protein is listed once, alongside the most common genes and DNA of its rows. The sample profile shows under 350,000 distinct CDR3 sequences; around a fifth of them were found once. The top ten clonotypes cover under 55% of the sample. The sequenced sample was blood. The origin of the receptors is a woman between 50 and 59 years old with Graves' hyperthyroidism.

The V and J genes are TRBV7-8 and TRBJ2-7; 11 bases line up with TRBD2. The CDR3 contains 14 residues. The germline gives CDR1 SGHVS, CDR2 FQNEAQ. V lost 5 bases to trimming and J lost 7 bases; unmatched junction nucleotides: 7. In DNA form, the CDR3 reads TGTGCCAGCAGCCAACTAGCGGGAGTGGGAGAGCAGTACTTC. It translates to CASSQLAGVGEQYF.

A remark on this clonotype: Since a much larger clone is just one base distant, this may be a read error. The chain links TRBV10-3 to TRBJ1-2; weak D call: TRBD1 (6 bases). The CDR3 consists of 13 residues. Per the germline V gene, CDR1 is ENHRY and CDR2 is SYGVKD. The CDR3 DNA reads TGTGCCATCAGTGTAAGACAGGTCGATGGCTGCACCTTC. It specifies CAISVRQVDGCTF.

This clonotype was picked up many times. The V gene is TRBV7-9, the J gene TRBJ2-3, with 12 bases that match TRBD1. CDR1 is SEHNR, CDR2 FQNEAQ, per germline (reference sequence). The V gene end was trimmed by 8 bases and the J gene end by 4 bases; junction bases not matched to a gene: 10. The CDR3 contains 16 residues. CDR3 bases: TGTGCCAGCGCCGACCGGGACAGGGGGCGCGCAGATACGCAGTATTTT. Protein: CASADRDRGRADTQYF.

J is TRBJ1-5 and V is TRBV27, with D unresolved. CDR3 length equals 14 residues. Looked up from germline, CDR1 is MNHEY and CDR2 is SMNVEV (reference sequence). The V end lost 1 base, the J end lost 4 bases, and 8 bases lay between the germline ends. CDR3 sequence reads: CASSLLAGNQPQHF. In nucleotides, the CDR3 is TGTGCCAGCAGTTTATTGGCTGGGAATCAGCCCCAGCATTTT.

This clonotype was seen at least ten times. CDR3 region: CSARGLAVGADTQYF. The CDR3 region has the DNA TGCAGTGCTAGGGGGCTAGCGGTGGGGGCAGATACGCAGTATTTT. This chain uses TRBV20-1 with TRBJ2-3, with 7 nucleotides matching TRBD2. The CDR3 has 15 residues. Losses at the gene ends were 3 bases for V and 4 bases for J; bases not matched to a gene: 10. CDR1 and CDR2 from the germline V gene are DFQATT and SNEGSKA (reference sequence).

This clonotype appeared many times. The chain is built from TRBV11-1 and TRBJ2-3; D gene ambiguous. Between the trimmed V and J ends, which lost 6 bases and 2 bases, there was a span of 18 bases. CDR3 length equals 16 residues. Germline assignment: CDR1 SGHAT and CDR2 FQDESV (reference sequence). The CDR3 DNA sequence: TGTGCCAGCAGTCTACTTAAACTCAGCTTCACAGATACGCAGTATTTT. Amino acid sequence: CASSLLKLSFTDTQYF.

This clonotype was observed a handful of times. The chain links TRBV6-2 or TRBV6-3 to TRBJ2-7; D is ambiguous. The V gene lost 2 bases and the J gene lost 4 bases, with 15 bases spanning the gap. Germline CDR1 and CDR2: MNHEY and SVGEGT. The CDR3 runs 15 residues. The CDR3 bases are TGTGCCAGCAGTTACCAAGGCGCTGGGAATTACGAGCAGTACTTC. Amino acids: CASSYQGAGNYEQYF.

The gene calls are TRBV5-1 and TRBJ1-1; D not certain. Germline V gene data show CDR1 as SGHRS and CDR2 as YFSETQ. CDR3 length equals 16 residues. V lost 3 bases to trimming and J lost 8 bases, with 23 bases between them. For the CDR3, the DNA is TGCGCCAGCAGCTCCAATGGCATTTTCGTCGGCGGCGAAGCTTTCTTT. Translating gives CASSSNGIFVGGEAFF.

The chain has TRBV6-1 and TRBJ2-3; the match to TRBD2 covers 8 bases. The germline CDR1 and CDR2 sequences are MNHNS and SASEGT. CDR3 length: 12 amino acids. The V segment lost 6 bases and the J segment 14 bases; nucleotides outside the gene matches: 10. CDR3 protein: CASRISGDPPYF. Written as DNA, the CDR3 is TGTGCCAGCAGGATTAGCGGGGACCCCCCGTATTTT.

CDR3 loop: CASSQEGLRLTNTEAFF. CDR3 DNA sequence: TGTGCCAGCAGCCAAGAGGGGCTTCGACTCACGAACACTGAAGCTTTCTTT. The V call is TRBV3-1, the J call TRBJ1-1; a possible D gene is TRBD1 (5 bases). The length of the CDR3 is 17 residues. Germline CDR1 and CDR2: LGHDT and YNNKEL (reference sequence). V was pared by 0 bases and J by 1 base, with 15 bases between. Using reference TRBV3-1 and TRBJ1-1 for the parts outside the CDR3, the full variable domain is DTAVSQTPKYLVTQMGNDKSIKCEQNLGHDTMYWYKQDSKKFLKIMFSYNNKELIINETVPNRFSPKSPDKAHLNLHINSLELGDSAVYFCASSQEGLRLTNTEAFFGQGTRLTVV.

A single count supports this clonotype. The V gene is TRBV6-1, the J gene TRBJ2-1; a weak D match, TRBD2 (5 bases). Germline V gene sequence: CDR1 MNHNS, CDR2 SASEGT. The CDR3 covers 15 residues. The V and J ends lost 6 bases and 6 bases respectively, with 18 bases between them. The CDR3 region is CASSPYRGVSNEQFF. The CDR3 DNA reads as TGTGCCAGCAGCCCCTATCGGGGAGTGAGCAATGAGCAGTTCTTC.

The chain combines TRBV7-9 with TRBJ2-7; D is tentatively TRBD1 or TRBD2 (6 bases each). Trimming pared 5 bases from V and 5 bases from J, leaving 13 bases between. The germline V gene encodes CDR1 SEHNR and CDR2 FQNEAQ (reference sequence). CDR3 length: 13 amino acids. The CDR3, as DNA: TGTGCCAGCAGCCTTCTGCGGGACAACGAGCAGTACTTC. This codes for CASSLLRDNEQYF.

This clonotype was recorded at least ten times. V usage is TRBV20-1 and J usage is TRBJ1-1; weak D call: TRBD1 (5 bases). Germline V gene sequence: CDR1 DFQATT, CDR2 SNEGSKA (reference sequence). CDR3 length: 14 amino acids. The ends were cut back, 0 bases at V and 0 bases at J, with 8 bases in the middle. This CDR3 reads CSARDRQMNTEAFF. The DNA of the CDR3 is TGCAGTGCTAGAGATCGACAGATGAACACTGAAGCTTTCTTT.

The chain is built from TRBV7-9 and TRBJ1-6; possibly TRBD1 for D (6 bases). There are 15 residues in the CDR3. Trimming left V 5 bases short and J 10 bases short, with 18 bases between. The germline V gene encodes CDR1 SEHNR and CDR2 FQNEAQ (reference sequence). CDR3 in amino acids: CASSPLSGERSPLHF. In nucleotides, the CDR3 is TGTGCCAGCAGCCCATTATCAGGGGAGCGGTCACCCCTCCACTTT.

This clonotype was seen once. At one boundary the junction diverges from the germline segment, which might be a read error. In nucleotides, the CDR3 is TGTGCCAGCAGCCCCAACAGGGTCGCTGGAAGCACCATATATTTT. This translates into CASSPNRVAGSTIYF. The V gene is TRBV7-9, the J gene TRBJ1-3; D possibly corresponds to TRBD1 (6 bases). There are 15 residues in the CDR3. Germline values: CDR1 SEHNR, CDR2 FQNEAQ (reference sequence). Complete variable domain (other parts from reference TRBV7-9 and TRBJ1-3): DTGVSQNPRHKITKRGQNVTFRCDPISEHNRLYWYRQTLGQGPEFLTYFQNEAQLEKSRLLSDRFSAERPKGSFSTLEIQRTEQGDSAMYLCASSPNRVAGSTIYFGEGSWLTVV.

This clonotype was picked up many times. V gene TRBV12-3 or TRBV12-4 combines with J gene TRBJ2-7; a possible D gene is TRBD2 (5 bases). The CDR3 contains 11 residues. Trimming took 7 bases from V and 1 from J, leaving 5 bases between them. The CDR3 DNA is TGTGCCAGCACGGGGTCCTACGAGCAGTACTTC. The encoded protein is CASTGSYEQYF.

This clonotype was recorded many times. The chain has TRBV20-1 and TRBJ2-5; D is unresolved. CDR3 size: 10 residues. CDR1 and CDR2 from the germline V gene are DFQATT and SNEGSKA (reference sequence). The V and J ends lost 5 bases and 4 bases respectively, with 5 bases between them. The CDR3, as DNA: TGCAGTGCTGGGTTAGAGACCCAGTACTTC. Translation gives CSAGLETQYF.